Listed here are 30 T cell receptor beta chains from one sample, sequenced in a study of blood T cell repertoires in COVID-19. The data were produced by immunoSEQ multiplex PCR, yet TCRdb's version contains in-frame clones alone and is incomplete. The data show more than 300,000 clones, about 90% seen once. Sample: peripheral blood. The receptors here all came from a woman aged 35 to 49 with COVID-19, enrolled during active disease.

V usage is TRBV6-5 and J usage is TRBJ2-5; TRBD2 matches 10 bases. The CDR3 length is 15 residues. In germline, CDR1 is MNHEY, CDR2 SVGAGI. J lost 1 base, V lost 6 bases, and 5 bases had no gene match. The CDR3 reads CASRYTSGAQETQYF. In nucleotides, the CDR3 is TGTGCCAGCAGGTACACTAGCGGGGCCCAAGAGACCCAGTACTTC.

The chain links TRBV12-3 or TRBV12-4 to TRBJ1-5; D might be TRBD1 (5 bases). Trimming took 8 bases from V and 4 from J, leaving 9 bases between them. The CDR3 totals 12 residues. The CDR3 sequence is CASDQGNQPQHF. The CDR3 coding sequence is TGTGCCAGCGACCAGGGAAATCAGCCCCAGCATTTT.

CDR3 sequence: CASSLVGRINTEAFF. The CDR3 region has the DNA TGTGCCAGCAGCTTGGTTGGCAGGATAAACACTGAAGCTTTCTTT. V usage is TRBV5-4 and J usage is TRBJ1-1; D gene ambiguous. The CDR3 extends over 15 amino acids. The germline V gene encodes CDR1 SGHNT and CDR2 YYREEE (reference sequence). Trimming pared 0 bases from V and 2 bases from J, leaving 11 bases between.

This clone was seen just once. This sequence joins TRBV9 and TRBJ2-7, with 7 nucleotides matching TRBD1. V gave up 0 bases and J gave up 7 bases; unmatched junction bases: 4. There are 13 residues in the CDR3. From germline, CDR1 is SGDLS and CDR2 YYNGEE. The CDR3 sequence: CASSVETGSEQYF. The CDR3 DNA is TGTGCCAGCAGCGTAGAGACAGGGTCAGAGCAGTACTTC.

This sequence joins TRBV29-1 and TRBJ2-3, with 10 bases lining up with TRBD1. CDR3 size: 14 residues. V was clipped by 4 bases and J by 3 bases; unmatched bases: 4. Germline V gene lookup returns CDR1 SQVTM and CDR2 ANQGSEA. The CDR3 protein is CSVGGDRGTDTQYF. DNA of the CDR3: TGCAGCGTTGGAGGGGACAGGGGTACAGATACGCAGTATTTT.

The chain joins TRBV19 to TRBJ2-7, with TRBD2 as a possible D gene (6 bases). V was cut by 4 bases and J by 4 bases, with 14 bases left in between. This CDR3 comprises 14 residues. CDR1 LNHDA and CDR2 SQIVND come from the germline V gene (reference sequence). The CDR3 spells CASSKSRDFYEQYF. CDR3 sequence (DNA): TGTGCCAGTAGTAAGTCCCGGGACTTTTACGAGCAGTACTTC.

The chain combines TRBV28 with TRBJ2-3; D is perhaps TRBD2 (6 bases). Deletions cut 3 bases from V and 0 bases from J, with 7 bases between. CDR1 and CDR2 (germline): MDHEN, SYDVKM. CDR3 length: 14 amino acids. The CDR3 sequence is CASSLRESTDTQYF. The CDR3 DNA follows: TGTGCCAGCAGTTTGCGGGAAAGCACAGATACGCAGTATTTT.

The chain links TRBV9 to TRBJ2-3; 7 bases line up with TRBD2. The ends lost 0 bases at V and 4 bases at J; junction bases unmatched: 8. This CDR3 contains 16 residues. The V gene's germline CDR1 is SGDLS and CDR2 YYNGEE. This chain's CDR3 is CASSVGGGARSDTQYF. As DNA, the CDR3 is TGTGCCAGCAGCGTAGGCGGGGGAGCAAGATCAGATACGCAGTATTTT. Full variable domain (rest looked up from reference TRBV9 and TRBJ2-3): DSGVTQTPKHLITATGQRVTLRCSPRSGDLSVYWYQQSLDQGLQFLIQYYNGEERAKGNILERFSAQQFPDLHSELNLSSLELGDSALYFCASSVGGGARSDTQYFGPGTRLTVL.

The chain links TRBV5-1 to TRBJ1-5, with TRBD1 identical over 11 bases. This CDR3 contains 15 residues. The trim removed 4 bases at V and 5 bases at J, leaving 5 bases unmatched. The germline V gene has CDR1 SGHRS and CDR2 YFSETQ. The CDR3 nucleotides read TGCGCCAGCAGCAGGACAGGGGGCGGTGATCAGCCCCAGCATTTT. This translates into CASSRTGGGDQPQHF.

CDR3 protein: CASGAREGETQYF. In nucleotides, the CDR3 is TGTGCCAGCGGTGCCAGGGAGGGAGAGACCCAGTACTTC. The chain has TRBV27 and TRBJ2-5; 7 bases are shared with TRBD2. The V gene end was trimmed by 8 bases and the J gene end by 4 bases; junction bases not matched to a gene: 7. The CDR3 has 13 residues. Per the germline V gene, CDR1 is MNHEY and CDR2 is SMNVEV (reference sequence).

The table lists this clone with a count of one. V gene TRBV2 combines with J gene TRBJ2-1; 10 bases align to TRBD1. The CDR3 is made up of 18 amino acids. V was clipped by 6 bases and J by 7 bases; unmatched bases: 18. Germline CDR1 SNHLY, CDR2 FYNNEI. CDR3 sequence: CASSGSGSGTGVSNEQFF. The CDR3 DNA is TGTGCCAGCAGCGGTTCGGGAAGCGGGACAGGGGTATCAAATGAGCAGTTCTTC.

The chain has TRBV28 and TRBJ1-6; weak D call: TRBD1 (6 bases). CDR3 length equals 15 residues. From germline, CDR1 is MDHEN and CDR2 SYDVKM. With 2 bases removed from V and 8 bases from J, the gap between germline ends came to 13 bases. The CDR3: CASSLLAGAYSPLHF. CDR3 nucleotide sequence: TGTGCCAGCAGTTTACTTGCGGGGGCGTATTCACCCCTCCACTTT.

The chain has TRBV11-2 and TRBJ2-2, with 7 bases identical to TRBD2. Germline values: CDR1 SGHAT, CDR2 FQNNGV. With V trimmed by 3 bases and J by 0 bases, 1 base remained unmatched. The CDR3 is 15 amino acids. The CDR3 region is CASSFSGSNTGELFF. In DNA, the CDR3 is TGTGCCAGCAGCTTTAGCGGGTCGAACACCGGGGAGCTGTTTTTT.

This rearrangement joins TRBV10-2 to TRBJ2-5; a weak D match, TRBD1 (7 bases). The CDR3 totals 16 residues. Germline loops: CDR1 WSHSY, CDR2 SAAADI. V lost 3 bases and J lost 5, with 19 bases in between. CDR3 sequence reads: CASSDSTGRRRETQYF. Written as DNA, the CDR3 is TGCGCCAGCAGTGATTCGACAGGGAGGAGGAGGGAGACCCAGTACTTC.

The chain recombines TRBV18 with TRBJ1-5, with 9 nucleotides matching TRBD1. The CDR3 has 15 residues. CDR1 KGHSH and CDR2 LQKENI come from the germline V gene. Trimming removed 4 bases from V and 6 bases from J; junction bases left unmatched: 7. The CDR3 protein is CASSLQQGAGQPQHF. In DNA, the CDR3 is TGTGCCAGCTCACTTCAACAGGGGGCAGGTCAGCCCCAGCATTTT.

This clone showed up just a few times. V and J are TRBV7-2 and TRBJ1-5, with 7 bases that match TRBD1. This CDR3 is built from 15 residues. The germline V gene has CDR1 SGHTA and CDR2 FQGNSA. The V segment lost 5 bases and the J segment 7 bases; nucleotides outside the gene matches: 11. The CDR3 here is CASSLRGLKGQPQHF. CDR3 nucleotide sequence: TGTGCCAGCAGCCTAAGGGGGCTCAAAGGGCAGCCCCAGCATTTT.

CDR3 DNA sequence: TGTGCCAGCAGTTACCGGGGGGCGGCAAATCAGCCCCAGCATTTT. This sequence encodes CASSYRGAANQPQHF. V is TRBV6-5 and J is TRBJ1-5; D may be TRBD1 (6 bases). The CDR3 covers 15 residues. V was cut by 2 bases and J by 4 bases, with 12 bases left in between. The germline gives CDR1 MNHEY, CDR2 SVGAGI.

This rearrangement joins TRBV5-1 to TRBJ2-1, with 7 bases lining up with TRBD2. The CDR3 sequence is 16 residues long. Germline CDR1 and CDR2: SGHRS and YFSETQ. The trim removed 4 bases at V and 0 bases at J, leaving 7 bases unmatched. DNA for the CDR3: TGCGCCAGCAGCCCCATACTAGCGAACTCCTACAATGAGCAGTTCTTC. The encoded protein is CASSPILANSYNEQFF.

The count of this clone is one. This chain joins TRBV19 and TRBJ2-3; 11 bases map to TRBD2. CDR3 length: 15 residues. Trimming removed 4 bases from V and 5 bases from J; junction bases left unmatched: 5. The V gene's germline CDR1 is LNHDA and CDR2 SQIVND (reference sequence). The CDR3 bases are TGTGCCAGTAGTACTCTAGCGGGAGGACAAGATACGCAGTATTTT. This codes for CASSTLAGGQDTQYF.

The chain carries TRBV7-2 and TRBJ2-2; 11 nucleotides agree with TRBD2. The CDR3 is 17 residues long. V lost 5 bases to trimming and J lost 8 bases; unmatched junction nucleotides: 13. Germline V lookup: CDR1 SGHTA, CDR2 FQGNSA. The CDR3 region is CASSPTGLAVTGGELFF. The CDR3 DNA reads TGTGCCAGCAGCCCGACGGGACTAGCGGTTACTGGGGGGGAGCTGTTTTTT.

J is TRBJ2-7 and V is TRBV4-1; 11 bases map to TRBD2. The CDR3 spans 15 residues. CDR1 MGHRA and CDR2 YSYEKL come from the germline V gene. V lost 5 bases, J lost 2 bases, and 5 bases stayed unmatched. CDR3 amino acids: CASSYLAGGTYEQYF. CDR3 DNA: TGCGCCAGCAGCTACCTAGCGGGGGGTACCTACGAGCAGTACTTC.

V and J are TRBV28 and TRBJ1-2; TRBD1 matches at 9 bases. Looked up from germline, CDR1 is MDHEN and CDR2 is SYDVKM. The V and J ends lost 11 bases and 3 bases, in that order; junction bases with no gene match: 10. The CDR3 is 14 residues long. For the CDR3, the DNA is TGTGCCGGAGCGGGACAGGGAGGGTACTATGGCTACACCTTC. Its protein is CAGAGQGGYYGYTF.

J is TRBJ2-5 and V is TRBV29-1, with TRBD2 matching 9 bases. Losses at the gene ends were 4 bases for V and 3 bases for J; bases not matched to a gene: 3. Looked up from germline, CDR1 is SQVTM and CDR2 is ANQGSEA. This CDR3 has 13 amino acids. For the CDR3, the DNA is TGCAGCGTTGGCCCTAGCGGGGAAGAGACCCAGTACTTC. Its protein is CSVGPSGEETQYF.

This sequence joins TRBV30 and TRBJ1-4; perhaps TRBD1 as D (6 bases). CDR3 length: 16 amino acids. Trimming shortened V by 0 bases and J by 0 bases, and 11 bases separated the two germline ends. CDR1 and CDR2 (germline): GTSNPN, SVGIG (reference sequence). The CDR3 loop reads CAWSVGQGTTNEKLFF. CDR3 in DNA: TGTGCCTGGAGTGTAGGGCAGGGGACAACTAATGAAAAACTGTTTTTT.

This clone appeared a single time. The rearrangement joins TRBV5-4 to TRBJ1-2, with TRBD1 identical over 7 bases. V trimming: 1 base; J trimming: 0 bases; junction bases outside the gene matches: 3. Germline V gene sequence: CDR1 SGHNT, CDR2 YYREEE (reference sequence). The CDR3 extends over 15 amino acids. This CDR3 reads CASSLLGQPNYGYTF. CDR3 in DNA: TGTGCCAGCAGCTTGTTGGGACAGCCTAACTATGGCTACACCTTC.

The V gene is TRBV20-1, the J gene TRBJ1-1; D gene ambiguous. V dropped 0 bases and J dropped 5 bases, with 4 bases sitting between them. This CDR3 contains 11 residues. In germline, CDR1 is DFQATT, CDR2 SNEGSKA (reference sequence). Here the CDR3 DNA reads TGCAGTGCTAGAGATCAAACTGAAGCTTTCTTT. Amino acids: CSARDQTEAFF.

This clone has a handful of counts. The rearrangement links TRBV6-5 to TRBJ1-2; possible D gene TRBD1, 5 bases. The CDR3 is 14 amino acids. Germline V gene data show CDR1 as MNHEY and CDR2 as SVGAGI. Trimming left V 2 bases short and J 4 bases short, with 11 bases between. CDR3 sequence reads: CASSYGQGAYGYTF. In DNA, the CDR3 is TGTGCCAGCAGTTACGGGCAGGGCGCCTATGGCTACACCTTC.

The chain carries TRBV7-2 and TRBJ1-2; TRBD1 matches at 7 bases. This CDR3 has 15 amino acids. V dropped 5 bases and J dropped 5; count of bases not matched to a gene: 11. CDR1 is SGHTA, CDR2 FQGNSA, per germline. Written as DNA, the CDR3 is TGTGCCAGCAGCCCCAGCCCCGGGACAGTTTATGGCTACACCTTC. Translating it yields CASSPSPGTVYGYTF.

The chain employs TRBV5-4 and TRBJ1-6; no firm D call. Per germline, CDR1 SGHNT and CDR2 YYREEE (reference sequence). V lost 4 bases, J lost 7 bases, and 15 bases lay in between. The CDR3 is 15 amino acids. CDR3 nucleotides: TGTGCCAGCAGCAACCTGGAAGTAGCGAATTCACCCCTCCACTTT. Its translation is CASSNLEVANSPLHF.

J is TRBJ2-5 and V is TRBV18; D may be TRBD1 (5 bases). Germline CDR1 is KGHSH and CDR2 is LQKENI. Trimming stripped 2 bases from V and 6 bases from J, with 22 bases between. This CDR3 has 17 amino acids. The CDR3 DNA reads TGTGCCAGCTCACCAGGGGCGCCACCCCACCTTCATAAGACCCAGTACTTC. Encoded protein: CASSPGAPPHLHKTQYF.